This TCR beta chain comes out of a study of shared clonotypes between healthy human individuals. With regard to this clone: The sample carries other DNA sequences with the same CDR3.

Trimming pared 1 base from V and 5 bases from J, leaving 2 bases between. Germline values: CDR1 SGHAT, CDR2 FQNNGV. There are 11 residues in the CDR3. The method was immunoSEQ multiplex PCR; TCRdb's version includes in-frame clones alone and lacks a portion of them. The table lists about 2.3 million clones, around 93% of them singletons. The TCR was taken from a young man in good health. Some clones in this sample may be carry-over from other donors' samples. The genes are TRBV11-2 and TRBJ1-1, with no clear D. The sequencing sample was made of naive CD4+ T cells from PBMCs. Subset of the sample: CD45RA+ positively selected. CDR3 residues: CASSLATEAFF. The CDR3 DNA reads as TGTGCCAGCAGCTTAGCTACTGAAGCTTTCTTT.